This T cell receptor (beta chain) is drawn from a study of monozygotic twins with inflammatory bowel disease. Study-wide results and limits: Results did not support any single strong IBD-associated signal or clonotype.

Worth noting for this clonotype: The antigen remains undetermined.

Samples each yielded cDNA through eight separate reactions. A 6-nucleotide sample barcode was carried by the UMIs, which template switching added. TCRdb re-called the 5' RACE reads; one entry per CDR3 protein, DNA not given. Found here are a few hundred thousand distinct CDR3 sequences; the top ten clones hold 2.5% to 3%. CDR1 is SGHDT, CDR2 YYEEEE, per germline. CDR3 size: 16 residues. Every donor provided one blood sample measuring less than 3 ml. The specimen was blood. This chain links TRBV5-6 with TRBJ2-4; TCRdb calls TRBD1, which cannot be checked without DNA. The clonotype originates from a human donor with ulcerative colitis or Crohn's disease, or a healthy co-twin of an affected twin (not recorded which). The CDR3 region is CASSLAGAQAKNIQYF.